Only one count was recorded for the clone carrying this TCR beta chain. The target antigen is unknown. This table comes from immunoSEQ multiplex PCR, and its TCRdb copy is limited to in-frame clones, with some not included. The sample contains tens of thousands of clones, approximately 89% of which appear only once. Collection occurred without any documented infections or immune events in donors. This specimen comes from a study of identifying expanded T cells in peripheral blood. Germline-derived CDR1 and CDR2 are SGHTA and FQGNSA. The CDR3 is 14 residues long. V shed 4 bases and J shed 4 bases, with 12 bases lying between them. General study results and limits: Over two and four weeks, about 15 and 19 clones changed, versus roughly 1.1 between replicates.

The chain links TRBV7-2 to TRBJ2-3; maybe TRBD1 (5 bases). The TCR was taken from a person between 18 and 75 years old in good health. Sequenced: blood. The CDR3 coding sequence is TGTGCCAGCAGCTCCCAGCCCAGGGCAGATACGCAGTATTTT. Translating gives CASSSQPRADTQYF.